Each of the 11 T cell receptor beta chains below was sequenced from the same sample in a study of CD8+ T cells in alopecia areata. Specified treatment: oral pan-JAK inhibitor, 5-10 mg twice daily. The authors extracted RNA and reverse transcribed it into cDNA as the sequencing template. Profiled with immunoSEQ multiplex PCR; TCRdb holds only in-frame clones, not every one. The table includes 150,000 to 200,000 clones, 60% detected once. Sequenced material: CD4+ T cells sorted from blood, taken at week 24, from a patient treated with tofacitinib. The receptors shown here come from a human donor with alopecia areata.

The chain carries TRBV29-1 and TRBJ2-3; D possibly corresponds to TRBD1 (5 bases). Per the germline V gene, CDR1 is SQVTM and CDR2 is ANQGSEA. Trimming stripped 3 bases from V and 1 base from J, with 11 bases between. This CDR3 spans 14 amino acids. CDR3 protein: CSVDKGIRTDTQYF. The CDR3 nucleotides read TGCAGCGTTGATAAGGGGATTCGCACAGATACGCAGTATTTT.

The rearrangement uses TRBV10-1 and TRBJ2-7, with 14 bases lining up with TRBD2. With 4 bases clipped from V and 3 bases from J, the junction kept 5 bases outside the gene matches. The CDR3 has 16 amino acids. The germline V gene encodes CDR1 WNHNN and CDR2 SYGVQD (reference sequence). CDR3 sequence: CASSAGTSGGDYEQYF. The CDR3 DNA is TGCGCCAGCAGTGCCGGGACTAGCGGGGGAGACTACGAGCAGTACTTC.

This clone was counted a few times. This chain joins TRBV9 and TRBJ2-3; no definite D call. Germline lookup yields CDR1 SGDLS and CDR2 YYNGEE. V was clipped by 0 bases and J by 3 bases, with 5 bases between them. The CDR3 is 13 amino acids. The CDR3 bases are TGTGCCAGCAGCGTAGCTCGGACAGATACGCAGTATTTT. It specifies CASSVARTDTQYF.

The chain recombines TRBV29-1 with TRBJ2-3; a possible D gene is TRBD1 (6 bases). Germline values: CDR1 SQVTM, CDR2 ANQGSEA. V lost 6 bases, J lost 3 bases, and 10 bases lay in between. CDR3 length equals 12 residues. The CDR3 DNA reads TGCAGCGTGGACACAGGGACAGATACGCAGTATTTT. This gives the protein CSVDTGTDTQYF.

This chain connects TRBV4-3 to TRBJ2-1, with a possible D match to TRBD2 (5 bases). The germline V gene encodes CDR1 LGHNA and CDR2 YSLEER. Trimming took off 0 bases at V and 5 bases at J, with 14 bases between the two ends. The CDR3 spans 16 residues. CDR3 sequence reads: CASSQDLRLAHNEQFF. The CDR3 coding sequence is TGCGCCAGCAGCCAAGATTTGCGGCTAGCCCACAATGAGCAGTTCTTC.

The chain has TRBV30 and TRBJ1-1, with D hard to call. CDR1 and CDR2 from the germline V gene are GTSNPN and SVGIG (reference sequence). V was shortened by 0 bases and J by 2 bases, with 7 bases between the two germline ends. This CDR3 has 13 residues. CDR3 protein: CAWSVSRNTEAFF. The CDR3 DNA follows: TGTGCCTGGAGTGTGAGCAGAAACACTGAAGCTTTCTTT.

This clone was counted only a few times. J is TRBJ2-3 and V is TRBV27; the match to TRBD1 covers 8 bases. The germline V gene encodes CDR1 MNHEY and CDR2 SMNVEV (reference sequence). The CDR3 sequence is 14 residues long. The V gene end was trimmed by 6 bases and the J gene end by 5 bases; junction bases not matched to a gene: 7. CDR3 region: CASSRDRRIDTQYF. The CDR3 DNA is TGTGCCAGCAGCCGGGACAGGCGGATAGATACGCAGTATTTT.

The J gene is TRBJ2-1, the V gene TRBV29-1; D tentatively reads TRBD1 or TRBD2 (5 bases each). The CDR3 covers 14 residues. Trimming cost V 7 bases and J 6 bases, with 19 bases left between them. Germline assignment: CDR1 SQVTM and CDR2 ANQGSEA. The chain's CDR3 is CSGRGAKGINEQFF. Here the CDR3 DNA reads TGCAGCGGACGAGGGGCTAAAGGGATCAATGAGCAGTTCTTC.

A few counts support this clone. The chain has TRBV9 and TRBJ1-2; tentatively, D is TRBD1 (5 bases). The CDR3 length is 15 residues. V lost 0 bases, J lost 3 bases, and 12 bases lay in between. CDR1 is SGDLS, CDR2 YYNGEE, per germline. The CDR3 loop reads CASSVGEGADYGYTF. In DNA form, the CDR3 reads TGTGCCAGCAGCGTAGGAGAAGGGGCGGACTATGGCTACACCTTC.

J is TRBJ1-2 and V is TRBV5-1, with 8 bases lining up with TRBD1. Looked up from germline, CDR1 is SGHRS and CDR2 is YFSETQ. The CDR3 is 14 amino acids. Losses at the gene ends were 3 bases for V and 8 bases for J; bases not matched to a gene: 9. Written as DNA, the CDR3 is TGCGCCAGCAGCTCGGGACAGGAGGTCGGGGGCTACACCTTC. Protein sequence: CASSSGQEVGGYTF. Full variable domain (remainder filled in from reference TRBV5-1 and TRBJ1-2): KAGVTQTPRYLIKTRGQQVTLSCSPISGHRSVSWYQQTPGQGLQFLFEYFSETQRNKGNFPGRFSGRQFSNSRSEMNVSTLELGDSALYLCASSSGQEVGGYTFGSGTRLTVV.

This clone appeared a few times. The rearrangement links TRBV6-6 to TRBJ1-2; D uncertain. V shed 2 bases and J shed 1 base, with 8 bases lying between them. CDR3 size: 14 residues. Per the germline V gene, CDR1 is MNHNY and CDR2 is SVGAGI (reference sequence). The CDR3 region is CASSYRERNYGYTF. The CDR3 DNA sequence: TGTGCCAGCAGTTACAGGGAACGTAACTATGGCTACACCTTC.